The T cell receptor beta chain under discussion was sequenced for a study of T cell repertoires in aging, cancer and after chemotherapy. TCR beta rearrangements were amplified from peripheral blood genomic DNA. TRB rearrangements spanning V, D and J were amplified using mixed TRB-A/B primers. In TCRdb, the multiplex PCR reads were re-called with MiXCR into one record per CDR3 protein. The profile covers about 2,800 distinct CDR3 sequences, with roughly 40% appearing a single time and 45% taken by the ten largest. This CDR3 is 12 amino acids long. Germline V gene sequence: CDR1 LNHDA, CDR2 SQIVND (reference sequence). V gave up 4 bases and J gave up 1 base, with 4 bases separating them.

The source material was blood. This TCR was sampled from a human donor with a blood cancer. The chain joins TRBV19 to TRBJ1-1; D gene unclear. DNA of the CDR3: TGTGCCAGTAGTAATCGGAACACTGAAGCTTTCTTT. It is translated as CASSNRNTEAFF.